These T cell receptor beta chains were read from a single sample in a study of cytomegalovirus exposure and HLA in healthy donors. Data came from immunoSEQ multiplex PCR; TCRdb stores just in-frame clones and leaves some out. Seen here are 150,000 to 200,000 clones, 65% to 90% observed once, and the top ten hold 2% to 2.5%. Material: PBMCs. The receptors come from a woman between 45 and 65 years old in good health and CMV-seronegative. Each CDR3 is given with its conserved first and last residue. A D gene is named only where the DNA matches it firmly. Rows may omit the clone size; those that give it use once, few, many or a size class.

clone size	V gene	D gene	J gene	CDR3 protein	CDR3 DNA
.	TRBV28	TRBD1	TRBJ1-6	CASSHRQGSLNNSPLHF	TGTGCCAGCAGTCACAGACAGGGCAGCCTTAATAATTCACCCCTCCACTTT
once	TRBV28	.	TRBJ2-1	CASSGAPSSYNEQFF	TGTGCCAGCAGTGGGGCGCCCAGCTCCTACAATGAGCAGTTCTTC
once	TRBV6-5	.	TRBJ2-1	CASSYNSARDEQFF	TGTGCCAGCAGTTACAATAGCGCAAGGGATGAGCAGTTCTTC
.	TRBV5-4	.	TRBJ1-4	CASSSDSTNEKLFF	TGTGCCAGCAGCTCTGACTCAACTAATGAAAAACTGTTTTTT
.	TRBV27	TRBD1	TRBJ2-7	CASRPDRGTSYEQYF	TGTGCCAGCAGGCCTGACAGGGGAACGTCCTACGAGCAGTACTTC
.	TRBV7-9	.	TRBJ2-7	CASSWGGESYEQYF	TGTGCCAGCAGCTGGGGCGGGGAATCCTACGAGCAGTACTTC
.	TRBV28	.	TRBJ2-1	CASSLKSGSDYNEQFF	TGTGCCAGCAGTTTAAAGTCGGGGTCTGATTACAATGAGCAGTTCTTC
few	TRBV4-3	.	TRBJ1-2	CASSRDGNYGYTF	TGCGCCAGCAGCCGAGATGGCAACTATGGCTACACCTTC
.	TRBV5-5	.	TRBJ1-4	CASSLPTDSNEKLFF	TGTGCCAGCAGCTTGCCCACGGACTCTAATGAAAAACTGTTTTTT
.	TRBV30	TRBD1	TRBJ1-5	CAWSTQGAQPQHF	TGTGCCTGGAGTACCCAGGGGGCCCAGCCCCAGCATTTT
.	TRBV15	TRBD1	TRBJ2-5	CATSRDRDRGETQYF	TGTGCCACCAGCAGAGATAGGGACAGGGGCGAGACCCAGTACTTC